This TCR beta chain was observed in a study of CD4 T cells in relation to SARS-CoV-2 and coronaviruses. For the study at large: The negative reference was HIV-1 Nef peptide pool or peptide-free culture.

A word on this clone: What it recognizes is unknown.

Here immunoSEQ multiplex PCR was the method, and the copy in TCRdb shows in-frame clones only, minus some. The repertoire holds more than 25,000 clones, 75% to 80% seen once, with approximately 22% in the top ten. J lost 4 bases, V lost 5 bases, and 20 bases had no gene match. The CDR3 spans 19 residues. Germline V gene lookup returns CDR1 SEHNR and CDR2 FQNEAQ (reference sequence). Before the COVID-19 pandemic, during about 2011-2019, CD4+ T cells were taken from unexposed donors. Isolation of CD4+ T cells took place after around 11 days in culture. Cultures received half-medium IL-2 refreshes on days 3 and 7.

The rearrangement uses TRBV7-9 and TRBJ1-2, with 9 nucleotides matching TRBD1. The sequenced sample consisted of CD4+ T cells from PBMCs, cultured in vitro. The TCR originated in a human donor in good health. In DNA, the CDR3 is TGTGCCAGCAGCGAAGGAGGATACAGGGGGCGCATTCTGGGCTATGGCTACACCTTC. Protein product: CASSEGGYRGRILGYGYTF.